The 28 T cell receptor beta chains presented below share a single source sample, sequenced in a study of cytomegalovirus exposure and HLA in healthy donors. The PCR employed 60 Vbeta primers together with 13 Jbeta primers. Assay used: immunoSEQ multiplex PCR; TCRdb lists only in-frame clones, some missing. The table records some 150,000 clones, less than 65% of them present only once. The sequencing sample was made of PBMCs. The receptors originated from a woman aged 25 to 45 in good health and CMV-seropositive.

This clone was picked up a small number of times. This chain connects TRBV6-5 to TRBJ1-1; D ambiguous. The ends were cut back, 0 bases at V and 8 bases at J, with 16 bases in the middle. The germline V gene encodes CDR1 MNHEY and CDR2 SVGAGI. The CDR3 runs to 15 residues. CDR3 in DNA: TGTGCCAGCAGTTACTCTGTGACATTAGGTCTCGAAGCTTTCTTT. Its translation is CASSYSVTLGLEAFF.

This chain's CDR3 is CASSYFDRGIGYGYTF. CDR3 DNA sequence: TGTGCCAGCAGTTACTTTGACAGGGGGATTGGGTATGGCTACACCTTC. V and J are TRBV6-5 and TRBJ1-2; 9 bases map to TRBD1. This CDR3 comprises 16 residues. With 1 base clipped from V and 5 bases from J, the junction kept 8 bases outside the gene matches. CDR1 MNHEY and CDR2 SVGAGI come from the germline V gene.

This chain connects TRBV7-2 to TRBJ2-7; D unclear. The germline CDR1 and CDR2 sequences are SGHTA and FQGNSA. The V gene lost 5 bases and the J gene lost 2 bases, with 13 bases spanning the gap. The CDR3 spans 14 residues. CDR3 protein: CASSPSAVTYEQYF. CDR3 in DNA: TGTGCCAGCAGCCCCTCGGCGGTCACCTACGAGCAGTACTTC.

A note on this clone: The same CDR3 also results from other DNA sequences found in this sample. This chain joins TRBV6-5 and TRBJ1-6; the match to TRBD1 covers 8 bases. The CDR3 is made up of 16 amino acids. Germline V gene data show CDR1 as MNHEY and CDR2 as SVGAGI. V shed 4 bases and J 6 bases; nucleotides not matched to a gene: 8. This chain's CDR3 is CASSSLTGGGNSPLHF. The CDR3 DNA is TGTGCCAGCAGTTCGCTAACAGGGGGAGGTAATTCACCCCTCCACTTT.

The chain couples TRBV6-6 to TRBJ2-7; 7 positions agree with TRBD1. The CDR3 totals 15 residues. Trimming took 7 bases from V and 0 from J; bases not matched to a gene: 9. Germline lookup yields CDR1 MNHNY and CDR2 SVGAGI (reference sequence). CDR3 bases: TGTGCCAGCACTTCAAATAGGGACAGCTCCTACGAGCAGTACTTC. Translation gives CASTSNRDSSYEQYF.

The chain joins TRBV21-1 to TRBJ1-5; the DNA was not compared with TRBD1, the D call given in the table. TRBV21-1 is a listed pseudogene. This CDR3 spans 16 amino acids. CDR3 region: CASSNPPDIFHQPQHF. CDR3 bases: TGTGCCAGCAGCAACCCTCCGGACATATTCCATCAGCCCCAGCATTTT.

The CDR3: CASSPGGASGDTQYF. DNA for the CDR3: TGTGCCAGCAGTCCCGGGGGGGCTAGCGGAGATACGCAGTATTTT. V and J are TRBV28 and TRBJ2-3, with TRBD2 matching 8 bases. The germline V gene encodes CDR1 MDHEN and CDR2 SYDVKM. V shed 5 bases, J shed 5 bases, and the junction held 9 bases outside the gene matches. The CDR3 totals 15 residues.

This chain uses TRBV13 with TRBJ2-1, with D perhaps matching TRBD2 (5 bases). The CDR3 covers 17 residues. Trimming removed 6 bases at V and 4 bases at J, with 22 bases between. Germline CDR1 reads PRHDT; CDR2 reads FYEKMQ (reference sequence). DNA of the CDR3: TGTGCCAGCAGTTCGGGATACCAGGACGTAGGGTACAATGAGCAGTTCTTC. Protein: CASSSGYQDVGYNEQFF.

The gene calls are TRBV6-5 and TRBJ1-4, with 9 bases lining up with TRBD1. Germline V gene lookup returns CDR1 MNHEY and CDR2 SVGAGI. This CDR3 contains 15 residues. Trimming removed 0 bases from V and 6 bases from J; junction bases left unmatched: 2. The CDR3 DNA is TGTGCCAGCAGTTACTCGGGACAGGGCTATGAAAAACTGTTTTTT. As protein: CASSYSGQGYEKLFF.

V usage is TRBV11-3 and J usage is TRBJ2-5; 7 nucleotides line up with TRBD2. The trim removed 5 bases at V and 6 bases at J, leaving 6 bases unmatched. CDR1 and CDR2 from the germline V gene are SGHNT and YENEEA. This CDR3 is built from 13 residues. Here the CDR3 reads CASSRDYPKTQYF. The CDR3 DNA follows: TGTGCCAGCAGCCGGGACTACCCGAAGACCCAGTACTTC.

The chain uses TRBV21-1 and TRBJ1-5; the DNA was not used to check the table's D call, TRBD1. TRBV21-1 is a known pseudogene. The CDR3 consists of 17 residues. The CDR3 bases are TGTGCCAGCAGCCCTCGCCGCAGGCAGGGGTGCAATCAGCCCCAGCATTTT. This translates into CASSPRRRQGCNQPQHF.

This sequence joins TRBV14 and TRBJ2-1; 7 bases match TRBD1. Germline assignment: CDR1 SGHDN and CDR2 FVKESK. The junction had 7 bases not matched to a gene; V was cut back by 4 bases and J by 1 base. This CDR3 spans 16 amino acids. The CDR3 bases are TGTGCCAGCAGCCTGGCCGCCAGGGGGTCCTACAATGAGCAGTTCTTC. This codes for CASSLAARGSYNEQFF.

This clone has a single count. The rearrangement links TRBV5-1 to TRBJ2-2; TRBD2 aligns across 13 bases. This CDR3 is built from 17 residues. Germline lookup yields CDR1 SGHRS and CDR2 YFSETQ. V was pared by 4 bases and J by 2 bases, with 5 bases of the junction left unmatched. The CDR3 spells CASSRGTSGVNTGELFF. The CDR3 DNA follows: TGCGCCAGCAGCCGTGGGACTAGCGGGGTAAACACCGGGGAGCTGTTTTTT.

The gene calls are TRBV5-6 and TRBJ2-7; possibly TRBD2 for D (6 bases). V was trimmed by 2 bases and J by 5 bases, leaving 17 bases between them. In germline, CDR1 is SGHDT, CDR2 YYEEEE. This CDR3 spans 15 amino acids. CDR3 in amino acids: CASSFPGGDLNEQYF. Written as DNA, the CDR3 is TGTGCCAGCAGCTTTCCCGGCGGGGACTTAAACGAGCAGTACTTC.

The J gene is TRBJ2-5, the V gene TRBV6-1; possible D gene TRBD2, 5 bases. Looked up from germline, CDR1 is MNHNS and CDR2 is SASEGT. The CDR3 is 15 amino acids. Trimming left V 1 base short and J 1 base short, with 10 bases between. Here the CDR3 reads CASSEDTGSQETQYF. CDR3 in DNA: TGTGCCAGCAGTGAAGATACGGGATCCCAAGAGACCCAGTACTTC.

This chain joins TRBV6-6 and TRBJ2-3, with 8 bases matching TRBD1. The CDR3 loop spans 15 amino acids. V shed 7 bases, J shed 7 bases, and the junction held 13 bases outside the gene matches. Germline V gene lookup returns CDR1 MNHNY and CDR2 SVGAGI (reference sequence). The CDR3 reads CASTLDRGARNTQYF. The CDR3 nucleotides read TGTGCCAGCACCCTAGACAGGGGCGCAAGGAATACGCAGTATTTT.

In this sample, this clone turned up a few times. This chain uses TRBV19 with TRBJ2-7, with a tentative D call TRBD2 (6 bases). Germline CDR1 reads LNHDA; CDR2 reads SQIVND (reference sequence). This CDR3 is 12 amino acids long. Trimming took 5 bases from V and 5 from J, leaving 10 bases between them. The CDR3, as DNA: TGTGCCAGTAGTCCCTCGGGGGACGAGCAGTACTTC. Its translation: CASSPSGDEQYF.

The genes are TRBV30 and TRBJ1-2; possibly TRBD1 for D (5 bases). Per the germline V gene, CDR1 is GTSNPN and CDR2 is SVGIG (reference sequence). Trimming stripped 0 bases from V and 7 bases from J, with 12 bases between. There are 13 residues in the CDR3. Written as DNA, the CDR3 is TGTGCCTGGAGTGTAACGGGGGTTCGTGGCTACACCTTC. This gives the protein CAWSVTGVRGYTF.

V usage is TRBV7-9 and J usage is TRBJ2-7; a possible D gene is TRBD1 (6 bases). Germline-derived CDR1 and CDR2 are SEHNR and FQNEAQ (reference sequence). The ends were cut back, 2 bases at V and 4 bases at J, with 15 bases in the middle. The CDR3 has 15 amino acids. This CDR3 reads CASSLRAGVWYEQYF. The DNA for the CDR3 is TGTGCCAGCAGCTTAAGGGCAGGGGTTTGGTACGAGCAGTACTTC.

The chain is built from TRBV2 and TRBJ1-6, with a possible D match to TRBD1 (5 bases). Deletions cut 5 bases from V and 0 bases from J, with 11 bases between. The CDR3 sequence is 16 residues long. Per germline, CDR1 SNHLY and CDR2 FYNNEI. CDR3 in DNA: TGTGCCAGCAGTATGGAGACAGCCTCCTATAATTCACCCCTCCACTTT. Translating gives CASSMETASYNSPLHF.

The rearrangement links TRBV29-1 to TRBJ2-6; 12 bases align to TRBD1. The CDR3 runs 15 residues. Germline lookup yields CDR1 SQVTM and CDR2 ANQGSEA. Trimming took 6 bases from V and 4 from J; bases not matched to a gene: 4. The CDR3 loop is CSVGQGASGANVLTF. As DNA, the CDR3 is TGCAGCGTGGGACAGGGGGCATCCGGGGCCAACGTCCTGACTTTC.

The rearrangement joins TRBV2 to TRBJ2-7; D gene unclear. The ends were cut back, 4 bases at V and 4 bases at J, with 5 bases in the middle. CDR3 length equals 11 residues. Germline loops: CDR1 SNHLY, CDR2 FYNNEI. This chain's CDR3 is CASSATYEQYF. The CDR3 DNA reads as TGTGCCAGCAGTGCTACGTACGAGCAGTACTTC.

This clone was detected a few times. The rearrangement joins TRBV5-5 to TRBJ1-1, with D possibly matching TRBD1 (5 bases). The CDR3 extends over 13 amino acids. The V gene's germline CDR1 is SGHKS and CDR2 YYEKEE (reference sequence). The ends were cut back, 2 bases at V and 1 base at J, with 6 bases in the middle. The CDR3 DNA follows: TGTGCCAGCAGCTTCGGGGGGAACACTGAAGCTTTCTTT. Its protein is CASSFGGNTEAFF.

The chain is built from TRBV29-1 and TRBJ2-1; D uncertain. The V end lost 6 bases, the J end lost 0 bases, and 12 bases lay between the germline ends. There are 14 residues in the CDR3. CDR1 and CDR2 (germline): SQVTM, ANQGSEA. The CDR3 sequence: CSVQPPSSYNEQFF. The CDR3 DNA reads as TGCAGCGTACAACCCCCCAGCTCCTACAATGAGCAGTTCTTC.

The gene calls are TRBV6-6 and TRBJ2-7; D call uncertain. The V gene lost 10 bases and the J gene lost 3 bases, with 10 bases spanning the gap. Germline V gene lookup returns CDR1 MNHNY and CDR2 SVGAGI (reference sequence). The CDR3 is made up of 11 amino acids. The CDR3 reads CAISDFYEQYF. CDR3 sequence (DNA): TGTGCCATCAGCGACTTCTACGAGCAGTACTTC.

The chain employs TRBV5-1 and TRBJ1-1; 7 bases align to TRBD1. CDR3 length: 15 amino acids. Germline V gives CDR1 SGHRS, CDR2 YFSETQ. J lost 0 bases, V lost 0 bases, and 2 bases had no gene match. The CDR3 spells CASSLAGGMNTEAFF. In DNA form, the CDR3 reads TGCGCCAGCAGCTTGGCAGGGGGGATGAACACTGAAGCTTTCTTT.

This clone was detected once. The rearrangement joins TRBV14 to TRBJ1-1; the D is unclear. V shed 2 bases and J shed 4 bases, with 17 bases lying between them. Germline V CDR1 and CDR2: SGHDN, FVKESK. The CDR3 consists of 16 residues. CDR3 in DNA: TGTGCCAGCAGCCAATTCTGGGGAGGTCTTGGCACTGAAGCTTTCTTT. This encodes CASSQFWGGLGTEAFF.

V is TRBV2 and J is TRBJ2-5, with 7 bases fitting TRBD1. The CDR3 contains 13 residues. The germline V gene encodes CDR1 SNHLY and CDR2 FYNNEI. With V trimmed by 10 bases and J by 11 bases, 16 bases remained unmatched. CDR3 amino acids: CATLGGTQGEQYF. Written as DNA, the CDR3 is TGTGCCACCCTAGGGGGAACCCAGGGGGAGCAGTACTTC.